The T cell receptor beta chain under discussion was sequenced for a study of cytomegalovirus exposure and HLA in healthy donors. Across the whole study: A prior study identified 110 million or so unique TCR beta sequences from roughly 180 million T cells. Study results and limitations: Most CMV-associated TCR beta chains were later found to appear HLA-restricted.

Concerning this clone itself: Its specificity is unknown.

60 Vbeta and 13 Jbeta primers were used in PCR. Produced via immunoSEQ multiplex PCR; TCRdb's table is partial and in-frame only. The sample records approximately 110,000 clones, roughly 71% being singletons. Deletions cut 7 bases from V and 12 bases from J, with 21 bases between. Germline-derived CDR1 and CDR2 are LNHDA and SQIVND (reference sequence). The CDR3 consists of 14 residues. The source is a woman in her 70s in good health and CMV-seropositive. The chain recombines TRBV19 with TRBJ1-4; tentatively, D is TRBD1 (6 bases). The sequenced material came from PBMCs. CDR3 DNA sequence: TGTGCCAGTACCACTACAGGGCTGAGTATAGAACTGTTTTTT. Translated, it gives CASTTTGLSIELFF.